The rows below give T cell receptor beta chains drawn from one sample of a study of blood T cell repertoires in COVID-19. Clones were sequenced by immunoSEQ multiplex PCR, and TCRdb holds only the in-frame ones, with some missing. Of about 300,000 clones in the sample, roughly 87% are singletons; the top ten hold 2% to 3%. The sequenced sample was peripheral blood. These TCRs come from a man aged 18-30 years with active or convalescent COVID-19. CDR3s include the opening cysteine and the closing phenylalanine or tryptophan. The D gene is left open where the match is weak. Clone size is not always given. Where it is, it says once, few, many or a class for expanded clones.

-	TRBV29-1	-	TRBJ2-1	CSVWDITGNGHEQFF	TGCAGCGTCTGGGATATCACGGGGAACGGGCATGAGCAGTTCTTC
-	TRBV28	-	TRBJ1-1	CASSLRVLFTEAFF	TGTGCCAGCAGTCTGAGGGTGCTGTTCACTGAAGCTTTCTTT
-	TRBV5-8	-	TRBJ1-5	CASSGGGEQPQHF	TGTGCCAGCAGCGGGGGGGGAGAGCAGCCCCAGCATTTT
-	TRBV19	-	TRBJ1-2	CASSILRSTNYGYTF	TGTGCCAGTAGTATTCTCCGGAGCACTAACTATGGCTACACCTTC
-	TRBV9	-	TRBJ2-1	CASSVAGALGDEQFF	TGTGCCAGCAGCGTCGCTGGAGCCCTCGGGGATGAGCAGTTCTTC
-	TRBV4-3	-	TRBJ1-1	CASSQVQGYFSEAFF	TGCGCCAGCAGCCAAGTTCAGGGGTACTTTTCTGAAGCTTTCTTT
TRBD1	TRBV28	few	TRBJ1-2	CASRPIDREVYGYTF	TGTGCCAGCAGGCCCATCGACAGGGAAGTCTATGGCTACACCTTC
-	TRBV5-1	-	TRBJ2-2	CASSIRQVADTGELFF	TGCGCCAGCAGCATTAGACAGGTAGCCGACACCGGGGAGCTGTTTTTT
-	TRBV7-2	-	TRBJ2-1	CASSPFLRQGYNEQFF	TGTGCCAGCAGCCCCTTCCTAAGGCAGGGCTACAATGAGCAGTTCTTC
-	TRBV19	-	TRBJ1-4	CASTDGATNEKLFF	TGTGCCAGCACCGACGGAGCAACTAATGAAAAACTGTTTTTT
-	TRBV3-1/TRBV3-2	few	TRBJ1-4	CASSLRGPRNEKLFF	TGTGCCAGCAGCCTTAGGGGTCCCCGGAATGAAAAACTGTTTTTT
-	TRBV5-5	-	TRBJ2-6	CASSILVGANVLTF	TGTGCCAGCAGCATACTGGTGGGGGCCAACGTCCTGACTTTC
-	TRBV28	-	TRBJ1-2	CASSFATGGYTF	TGTGCCAGCAGTTTTGCAACGGGGGGCTACACCTTC
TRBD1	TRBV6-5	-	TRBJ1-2	CASSYFRGDYGYTF	TGTGCCAGCAGTTATTTCAGGGGGGACTATGGCTACACCTTC
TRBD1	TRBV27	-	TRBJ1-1	CASSRDRGRAEAFF	TGTGCCAGCAGTCGTGACAGGGGGCGGGCTGAAGCTTTCTTT